These 12 T cell receptor beta chains share one sample of origin, sequenced in a study of cytomegalovirus exposure and HLA in healthy donors. With 60 Vbeta and 13 Jbeta primers, the PCR was carried out. Using immunoSEQ multiplex PCR, the repertoire was profiled, and TCRdb retains in-frame clones only, with some absent. The repertoire has 160,000 or so clones, roughly 75% of them found once; the top ten carry over 2.5%. The material sequenced was PBMCs. Source of these receptors: a female donor in good health and CMV-seronegative.

DNA of the CDR3: TGTGCCAGCAGCCGACATATCACCGGGGAGCTGTTTTTT. Amino acids: CASSRHITGELFF. This rearrangement joins TRBV28 to TRBJ2-2; D unresolved. Trimming cost V 6 bases and J 4 bases, with 9 bases left between them. Germline CDR1 is MDHEN and CDR2 is SYDVKM. This CDR3 has 13 amino acids. Full variable domain (outside the CDR3, taken from reference TRBV28 and TRBJ2-2): DVKVTQSSRYLVKRTGEKVFLECVQDMDHENMFWYRQDPGLGLRLIYFSYDVKMKEKGDIPEGYSVSREKKERFSLILESASTNQTSMYLCASSRHITGELFFGEGSRLTVL.

The chain is built from TRBV2 and TRBJ1-5, with D unresolved. The CDR3 is made up of 15 amino acids. Germline V gene data show CDR1 as SNHLY and CDR2 as FYNNEI. Trimming removed 1 base at V and 2 bases at J, with 9 bases between. In DNA form, the CDR3 reads TGTGCCAGCAGTGAAGTTGGGCGGGGCAATCAGCCCCAGCATTTT. It is translated as CASSEVGRGNQPQHF.

The CDR3 is CAISAGLENIQYF. DNA of the CDR3: TGTGCCATCAGTGCGGGACTAGAAAACATTCAGTACTTC. The rearrangement joins TRBV10-3 to TRBJ2-4; TRBD2 agrees at 8 bases. Germline V gives CDR1 ENHRY, CDR2 SYGVKD. V lost 4 bases to trimming and J lost 5 bases; unmatched junction nucleotides: 1. This CDR3 has 13 amino acids.

The chain employs TRBV19 and TRBJ2-2; maybe TRBD1 (5 bases). CDR3 size: 14 residues. With 7 bases removed from V and 9 bases from J, the gap between germline ends came to 18 bases. Germline CDR1 is LNHDA and CDR2 is SQIVND (reference sequence). The CDR3 DNA is TGTGCCAGTATAGGGGTAGGATTTTATTGGGAGCTGTTTTTT. Residues: CASIGVGFYWELFF.

Points on this clone: Mismatch with germline at one junction end may stem from a read error. This chain links TRBV7-7 with TRBJ2-2; 8 bases agree with TRBD2. Germline assignment: CDR1 SSHAT and CDR2 FNYEAQ (reference sequence). The CDR3 runs to 14 residues. The CDR3 region has the DNA TGTGCTAGCACCGAACAGCGGGGGACCGGGGAGCTGTTTTTT. It specifies CASTEQRGTGELFF.

This sequence joins TRBV6-5 and TRBJ2-1; no definite D call. V was pared by 6 bases and J by 9 bases, with 9 bases between. CDR1 is MNHEY and CDR2 is SVGAGI in the germline V gene. The CDR3 is 11 amino acids. The CDR3 is CASRTGGEQFF. DNA of the CDR3: TGTGCCAGCAGGACGGGTGGTGAGCAGTTCTTC.

The chain recombines TRBV4-2 with TRBJ1-5, with D possibly TRBD1 on 6 matching bases. V was cut by 0 bases and J by 3 bases, with 9 bases left in between. Germline loops: CDR1 LGHNA, CDR2 YNFKEQ. CDR3 length equals 15 residues. Here the CDR3 DNA reads TGTGCCAGCAGCCAAGACCAGGGGCCCAATCAGCCCCAGCATTTT. This codes for CASSQDQGPNQPQHF.

The CDR3 bases are TGCGCCAGCAGCCAAGGCCGGGACAGGGAAAGCAATGAGCAGTTCTTC. This sequence encodes CASSQGRDRESNEQFF. The chain joins TRBV4-3 to TRBJ2-1; 9 bases match TRBD1. Germline assignment: CDR1 LGHNA and CDR2 YSLEER. J lost 6 bases, V lost 1 base, and 7 bases had no gene match. The CDR3 is 16 amino acids.

J is TRBJ2-5 and V is TRBV7-9; 9 bases fit TRBD2. Matching the DNA end better, TRBJ2-7 makes the J call doubtful. Germline assignment: CDR1 SEHNR and CDR2 FQNEAQ (reference sequence). There are 15 residues in the CDR3. The CDR3 nucleotides are TGTGCCAGCAGCTTAGTCAGCGGGGGGCATTACGAGCAGTACTTC. As protein: CASSLVSGGHYEQYF.

This clone was recorded a few times. The J gene is TRBJ1-2, the V gene TRBV7-9; no clear D. V was trimmed by 0 bases and J by 8 bases, leaving 7 bases between them. The CDR3 runs to 12 residues. CDR1 is SEHNR, CDR2 FQNEAQ, per germline (reference sequence). CDR3 region: CASSLAGRGYTF. As DNA, the CDR3 is TGTGCCAGCAGCTTAGCAGGGAGGGGCTACACCTTC.

The genes are TRBV2 and TRBJ1-5; no reliable D call. The ends were cut back, 5 bases at V and 6 bases at J, with 8 bases in the middle. Germline V gene lookup returns CDR1 SNHLY and CDR2 FYNNEI. The CDR3 has 12 amino acids. The CDR3 sequence is CASSRETQPQHF. CDR3 in DNA: TGTGCCAGCAGTCGGGAGACTCAGCCCCAGCATTTT.

The gene calls are TRBV4-2 and TRBJ1-2; 10 bases agree with TRBD1. The trim removed 1 base at V and 2 bases at J, leaving 4 bases unmatched. Germline V gives CDR1 LGHNA, CDR2 YNFKEQ. The CDR3 totals 16 residues. Written as DNA, the CDR3 is TGTGCCAGCAGCCAAGGTACGGGACAGGGGAACTATGGCTACACCTTC. Translated, it gives CASSQGTGQGNYGYTF.